Listed below are T cell receptor beta chains from one sample, sequenced in a study of control samples from healthy donors and cancer patients. Assay: immunoSEQ multiplex PCR; the TCRdb copy retains only in-frame clones and omits some. There are 65,000 to 95,000 clones in the sample; roughly 90% occur only once, and 5.5% to 7.5% lies in the top ten. Sequencing was performed on blood. The receptors come from a man aged 45-65 years in good health. Both conserved end residues are part of each CDR3. D genes are given only for firm matches. Clone size, where shown, is once, few, many, or a class for clones that have expanded.

V	size	D	J	DNA	CDR3
TRBV20-1	NA	NA	TRBJ1-3	TGCAGTGCTAGATGGGGGAACACCATATATTTT	CSARWGNTIYF
TRBV5-6	NA	TRBD1	TRBJ2-7	TGTGCCAGCAGCTTGCGACAGGGTAGGTACGAGCAGTACTTC	CASSLRQGRYEQYF
TRBV3-1/TRBV3-2	once	NA	TRBJ2-5	TGTGCCAGCAGCCAAGTTGGCGGCGGGCGAGAGACCCAGTACTTC	CASSQVGGGRETQYF
TRBV19	NA	NA	TRBJ2-7	TGTGCCAGTAGTAAGGCCGAGACTCGCTACGAGCAGTACTTC	CASSKAETRYEQYF
TRBV29-1	NA	NA	TRBJ2-7	TGCAGCGTTGAGGGGAGCTCCTACGAGCAGTACTTC	CSVEGSSYEQYF
TRBV7-9	NA	TRBD1	TRBJ1-6	TGTGCCAGCAGCGGGGACAGTGACTATAATTCACCCCTCCACTTT	CASSGDSDYNSPLHF
TRBV5-4	NA	TRBD2	TRBJ2-7	TGTGCCAGCAGCTTGGTCACAGCGGGGGGTTCCGAGCAGTACTTC	CASSLVTAGGSEQYF
TRBV11-2	NA	TRBD1	TRBJ1-2	TGTGCCAGCAGCCCAGACAGGGGTGTAACCTATGGCTACACCTTC	CASSPDRGVTYGYTF
TRBV4-2	NA	NA	TRBJ2-6	TGTGCCAGCAGCCAAGACCAGGGTGGATCTGGGGCCAACGTCCTGACTTTC	CASSQDQGGSGANVLTF
TRBV30	NA	NA	TRBJ1-2	TGTGCCTGGGAAGGCACGAGGGTTTTGGGAAGACGCGACAAGGACTATGGCTACACCTTC	CAWEGTRVLGRRDKDYGYTF
TRBV5-8	once	NA	TRBJ2-3	TGTGCCAGCTTCGATACGCAGTATTTT	CASFDTQYF
TRBV20-1	NA	TRBD2	TRBJ2-5	TGCAGTGCTAGTCCTCTGATAGCGGGGGCACAAGAGACCCAGTACTTC	CSASPLIAGAQETQYF
TRBV2	NA	NA	TRBJ1-2	TGTGCCAGCTGGGGGACCTATGGCTACACCTTC	CASWGTYGYTF
TRBV7-9	NA	TRBD2	TRBJ2-3	TGTGCCAGCAGCTTACCGCCCCGGCTAGCGGGGGGCACAGATACGCAGTATTTT	CASSLPPRLAGGTDTQYF
TRBV6-4	few	NA	TRBJ1-2	TGTGCCAGCAGTGAAAACCCGGGAGGAGTTAGTGGCTACACCTTC	CASSENPGGVSGYTF
TRBV15	NA	NA	TRBJ1-1	TGTGCCACCAGCAGAGGGGGCATGAACACTGAAGCTTTCTTT	CATSRGGMNTEAFF
TRBV6-2/TRBV6-3	NA	NA	TRBJ2-1	TGTGCCAGCAGTTGGGGTAGCGTCACCGAGCAGTTCTTC	CASSWGSVTEQFF
TRBV5-1	NA	NA	TRBJ2-4	TGCGCCAGCAGCGGACCCTTGTTGGGGCAGGAAGTTGTCGGCAAAAACATTCAGTACTTC	CASSGPLLGQEVVGKNIQYF
TRBV7-2	NA	TRBD1	TRBJ1-6	TGTGCCAGCAGCCAGGCGGGACAGAGTAATTCACCCCTCCACTTT	CASSQAGQSNSPLHF
TRBV12-3/TRBV12-4	NA	TRBD1	TRBJ1-1	TGTGCCAGCAGTTTTCCACAGGGGGTTGAAGCTTTCTTT	CASSFPQGVEAFF
TRBV6-4	once	NA	TRBJ1-2	TGTGCCAGCAGTGACTCCTCTGGCACCTACTATGGCTACACCTTC	CASSDSSGTYYGYTF
TRBV7-2	NA	NA	TRBJ1-6	TGTGCCAGCAGAGGTCCCGGGACCCCTAATTCACCCCTCCACTTT	CASRGPGTPNSPLHF
TRBV9	NA	NA	TRBJ1-6	TGTGCCAGCACCCAGGGGTTAGGGATTTCACCCCTCCACTTT	CASTQGLGISPLHF
TRBV21-1	NA	NA	TRBJ2-7	TGTGCCAGCAGCTCCCGATCGGACAGGCTGTCCTACGAGCAGTACTTC	CASSSRSDRLSYEQYF
TRBV7-8	NA	NA	TRBJ2-5	TGTGCCAGCAGCTTGGTGGTTACAGGATTAGAGACCCAGTACTTC	CASSLVVTGLETQYF
TRBV10-3	NA	TRBD1	TRBJ1-6	TGTGCCATCAGGAGAGCCGGGACAGGGGATAATTCACCCCTCCACTTT	CAIRRAGTGDNSPLHF
TRBV7-8	NA	NA	TRBJ1-5	TGTGCCAGCAGCTCAATAGTAACTCCCCAGCATTTT	CASSSIVTPQHF
TRBV7-9	once	NA	TRBJ2-1	TGTGCCAGCAGCTTCGTCAGCGAGCATGAGCAGTTCTTC	CASSFVSEHEQFF
TRBV3-1/TRBV3-2	NA	NA	TRBJ1-4	TGTGCCAGCAGCCAAGTCTACAGAACTAATGAAAAACTGTTTTTT	CASSQVYRTNEKLFF
TRBV9	NA	NA	TRBJ1-1	TGTGCCAGCAGCGTAGATCACCAGGGGAACACTGAAGCTTTCTTT	CASSVDHQGNTEAFF
TRBV5-1	NA	NA	TRBJ2-7	TGCGCCAGCAGCTTGGCGGTCACTAGCACCTACGAGCAGTACTTC	CASSLAVTSTYEQYF
TRBV30	NA	TRBD1	TRBJ1-3	TGTGCCTGGAGGCGCGAGGACAGGGCCCCTGGAAACACCATATATTTT	CAWRREDRAPGNTIYF
TRBV20-1	NA	NA	TRBJ1-1	TGCAGTGCTAGTCTTAGAGGCGTCGGAGAAGCTTTCTTT	CSASLRGVGEAFF
TRBV6-5	NA	NA	TRBJ1-5	TGTGCCAGCAGCGACCAGGGCTACAATCAGCCCCAGCATTTT	CASSDQGYNQPQHF
TRBV30	NA	TRBD1	TRBJ1-1	TGTGCCCGCCGCCGGGACAGGGGGAACACTGAAGCTTTCTTT	CARRRDRGNTEAFF
TRBV3-1/TRBV3-2	NA	TRBD1	TRBJ1-2	TGTGCCAGCAGCCAAGTACAGGGGGGGGAAGGCTACACCTTC	CASSQVQGGEGYTF
TRBV19	once	TRBD1	TRBJ1-2	TGTGCCAGTAGCCGGCGTCCGCCCGTCCGGGACAGGGATGGAGGAACTAACTATGGCTACACCTTC	CASSRRPPVRDRDGGTNYGYTF
TRBV7-3	NA	TRBD1	TRBJ2-3	TGTGCCAGCAGACGCCAGGGGGTGGCGGCTAGCACAGATACGCAGTATTTT	CASRRQGVAASTDTQYF
TRBV28	NA	NA	TRBJ1-1	TGTGCCAGCAGGGTCTCTGGGACCGAAAACACTGAAGCTTTCTTT	CASRVSGTENTEAFF
TRBV7-2	NA	NA	TRBJ1-1	TGTGCCAGCAGCTTTTGGCGGGATACTGAAGCTTTCTTT	CASSFWRDTEAFF
TRBV11-3	NA	NA	TRBJ2-2	TGTGCCAGCAGCTTAGTAGCCACCGGGGAGCTGTTTTTT	CASSLVATGELFF
TRBV30	once	NA	TRBJ1-6	TGTGCCTGGACGCCTCGCCCAGGGAGCGATAATTCACCCCTCCACTTT	CAWTPRPGSDNSPLHF
TRBV6-5	NA	NA	TRBJ2-7	TGTGCCAGCAACTCCTGGACCTACGAGCAGTACTTC	CASNSWTYEQYF
TRBV4-3	NA	NA	TRBJ1-2	TGCGCCAGCAGCCAAGAAACAGGGAGGGACTATGGCTACACCTTC	CASSQETGRDYGYTF
TRBV15	NA	TRBD1	TRBJ1-2	TGTGCCACCAGCAGCCTCCGGGACAGGGCCGGCTACACCTTC	CATSSLRDRAGYTF
TRBV5-6	NA	NA	TRBJ1-1	TGTGCCAGCAAGGTGGGACATCGGACTGAAGCTTTCTTT	CASKVGHRTEAFF
TRBV30	NA	TRBD1	TRBJ1-1	TGTGCCTGGGACAGGGGGAACACTGAAGCTTTCTTT	CAWDRGNTEAFF
TRBV9	NA	NA	TRBJ2-3	TGTGCCAGCAGCGTAGGAGAGTTAGCGTGGGGATTAACAGATACGCAGTATTTT	CASSVGELAWGLTDTQYF
TRBV7-9	once	NA	TRBJ1-2	TGTGCCAGCAGCTTAGCTGAGGGGCGTCCTGGCTACACCTTC	CASSLAEGRPGYTF
TRBV9	NA	TRBD1	TRBJ2-1	TGTGCCAGCAGCCTTCCAGGACAGGGCTTATACAATGAGCAGTTCTTC	CASSLPGQGLYNEQFF
TRBV19	NA	NA	TRBJ1-2	TGTGCCAGTAGTATAAGCGCAGACCCTAACTATGGCTACACCTTC	CASSISADPNYGYTF
TRBV9	NA	TRBD2	TRBJ2-5	TGTGCCAGCAGTCCCACCGGGACTAGCGGAGACGTCCGGGGAACCCAGTACTTC	CASSPTGTSGDVRGTQYF
TRBV10-3	NA	TRBD1	TRBJ2-6	TGTGCCATCAGTGAGTCTGATAGGACAGGGGACGGGGCCAACGTCCTGACTTTC	CAISESDRTGDGANVLTF
TRBV18	NA	NA	TRBJ1-2	TGTGCCAGCTCACCACTTTTCGGTCACGGTCTGGGGGGAATAGTCGATGGCTACACCTTC	CASSPLFGHGLGGIVDGYTF
TRBV24-1	NA	NA	TRBJ1-1	TGTGCCAGCCGAAGGTCGGAGGGACCAGCTTTCTTT	CASRRSEGPAFF